The clone carrying this T cell receptor (beta chain) appeared a single time. Its antigen is unknown. The data are from a study of graft-versus-host responses after intestinal transplantation. Across the whole study: Once they had received anti-thymocyte globulin induction, all recipients took tacrolimus and steroids for around three years. Overall study findings and caveats: The presence of high graft-versus-host to host-versus-graft clonal ratios in allografts characterized patients with graft-donor T cell macrochimerism.

Profiled with immunoSEQ multiplex PCR; TCRdb holds only in-frame clones, not every one. Of some 55,000 clones in the sample, around 90% are singletons; the top ten hold less than 6.5%. Sequenced material: PBMCs, taken 650 to 690 days after intestinal transplant. The receptor was derived from a human patient who received an intestinal transplant, so some T cells may come from the graft donor.

The chain's CDR3 is CASSLGGPPSYNEQFF. CDR3 sequence (DNA): TGTGCCAGCAGCTTAGGGGGACCACCCTCCTACAATGAGCAGTTCTTC. The chain is built from TRBV7-9 and TRBJ2-1; the D call may be TRBD1 or TRBD2 (5 bases each). This CDR3 contains 16 residues. Trimming shortened V by 1 base and J by 0 bases, and 10 bases separated the two germline ends. Per the germline V gene, CDR1 is SEHNR and CDR2 is FQNEAQ (reference sequence).